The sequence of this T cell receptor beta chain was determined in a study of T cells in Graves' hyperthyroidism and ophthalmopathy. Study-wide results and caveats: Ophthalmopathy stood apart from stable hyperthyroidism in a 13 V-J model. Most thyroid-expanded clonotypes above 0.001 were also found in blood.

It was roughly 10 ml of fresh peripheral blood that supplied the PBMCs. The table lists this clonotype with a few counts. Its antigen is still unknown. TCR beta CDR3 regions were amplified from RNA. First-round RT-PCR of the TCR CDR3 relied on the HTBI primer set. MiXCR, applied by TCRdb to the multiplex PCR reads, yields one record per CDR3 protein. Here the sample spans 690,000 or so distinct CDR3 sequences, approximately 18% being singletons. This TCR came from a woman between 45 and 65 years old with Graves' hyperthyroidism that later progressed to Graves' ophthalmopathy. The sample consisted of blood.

The CDR3 bases are TGTGCCAGCAGCCCGTCCGGGTGGGGCTATGGCTACACCTTC. Translation: CASSPSGWGYGYTF. The V and J genes are TRBV14 and TRBJ1-2; D is uncertain. The CDR3 has 14 residues. Between the trimmed V and J ends, which lost 4 bases and 4 bases, there was a span of 13 bases. CDR1 and CDR2 from the germline V gene are SGHDN and FVKESK.